The T cell receptor (beta chain) under discussion was sequenced for a study of blood T cell repertoires in COVID-19. CDR3 size: 14 residues. CDR1 and CDR2 from the germline V gene are SGHDN and FVKESK. Between the trimmed V and J ends, which lost 5 bases and 3 bases, there was a span of 14 bases. In the study's own analysis: Reference gene primer amplification gave nucleated cell count estimates. Profiled with immunoSEQ multiplex PCR; TCRdb holds only in-frame clones, not every one. The V and J calls and the clone size are those of that table, but D and trimming were determined from the DNA. The data contain some 150,000 clones, 75% to 90% of them singletons. This clone was recorded only once.

The receptor's source is a woman aged 18-29 years who had recovered from COVID-19. The rearrangement links TRBV14 to TRBJ2-7, with a possible D match to TRBD1 (6 bases). Sequences were obtained from PBMCs or T cells enriched from blood (not recorded which). The CDR3 region is CASSFRDNIYEQYF. The CDR3 DNA sequence: TGTGCCAGCAGCTTCCGGGACAATATCTACGAGCAGTACTTC.